Below, 18 T cell receptor beta chains from the same sample are listed, as sequenced in a study of CD4+ T cells in melanoma. The method was immunoSEQ multiplex PCR; TCRdb's version includes in-frame clones alone and lacks a portion of them. The repertoire has almost 15,000 clones, more than 55% of them found once; the top ten carry about 15%. Sequenced: cells from a culture (not recorded whether cultured in vitro). Receptors were obtained from a human donor with melanoma.

V usage is TRBV11-3 and J usage is TRBJ2-1, with 11 bases matching TRBD2. Germline lookup yields CDR1 SGHNT and CDR2 YENEEA. V dropped 0 bases and J dropped 3; count of bases not matched to a gene: 1. This CDR3 contains 16 residues. The CDR3 region is CASSLELAGVYNEQFF. In DNA form, the CDR3 reads TGTGCCAGCAGCTTAGAACTAGCGGGGGTCTACAATGAGCAGTTCTTC. Looking up the rest from reference TRBV11-3 and TRBJ2-1 gives the full variable domain: EAGVVQSPRYKIIEKKQPVAFWCNPISGHNTLYWYLQNLGQGPELLIRYENEEAVDDSQLPKDRFSAERLKGVDSTLKIQPAELGDSAVYLCASSLELAGVYNEQFFGPGTRLTVL.

The count of this clone is one. This sequence joins TRBV18 and TRBJ1-5, with a possible D match to TRBD1 (6 bases). CDR1 and CDR2 (germline): KGHSH, LQKENI. The CDR3 is 13 amino acids. The V end was cut by 6 bases, the J end by 6 bases, with 12 bases between. Here the CDR3 reads CASSFDRFQPQHF. The CDR3 DNA follows: TGTGCCAGCTCTTTCGACAGGTTTCAGCCCCAGCATTTT. Supplemented by reference TRBV18 and TRBJ1-5, the full variable domain reads NAGVMQNPRHLVRRRGQEARLRCSPMKGHSHVYWYRQLPEEGLKFMVYLQKENIIDESGMPKERFSAEFPKEGPSILRIQQVVRGDSAAYFCASSFDRFQPQHFGDGTRLSIL.

This clone has just a few counts. The gene calls are TRBV14 and TRBJ1-6; D unresolved. V was cut by 0 bases and J by 8 bases, with 8 bases left in between. The CDR3 is made up of 14 amino acids. CDR1 and CDR2 from the germline V gene are SGHDN and FVKESK. CDR3 in amino acids: CASSQDSWYSPLHF. CDR3 sequence (DNA): TGTGCCAGCAGCCAAGATTCGTGGTATTCACCCCTCCACTTT. Variable domain in full (rest from reference TRBV14 and TRBJ1-6): EAGVTQFPSHSVIEKGQTVTLRCDPISGHDNLYWYRRVMGKEIKFLLHFVKESKQDESGMPNNRFLAERTGGTYSTLKVQPAELEDSGVYFCASSQDSWYSPLHFGNGTRLTVT.

The chain joins TRBV5-1 to TRBJ1-2, with D possibly being TRBD1 (6 bases). Trimming removed 5 bases at V and 6 bases at J, with 14 bases between. Germline V CDR1 and CDR2: SGHRS, YFSETQ. This CDR3 has 13 residues. The CDR3 sequence: CASRVQGTDGYTF. The CDR3 DNA follows: TGCGCCAGCAGGGTTCAGGGGACGGATGGCTACACCTTC.

This clone turned up a few times. The chain recombines TRBV27 with TRBJ1-5; 7 bases agree with TRBD1. This CDR3 region has 15 residues. Germline values: CDR1 MNHEY, CDR2 SMNVEV (reference sequence). Unmatched junction bases numbered 7, after V lost 4 bases and J lost 4 bases. CDR3 nucleotides: TGTGCCAGCAGTTCCCGGGACAGTCTGAATCAGCCCCAGCATTTT. Translated: CASSSRDSLNQPQHF.

V usage is TRBV10-3 and J usage is TRBJ2-1; 7 positions match TRBD1. Germline trimming cut 4 bases from V and 5 bases from J; bases unmatched to any gene: 14. Germline CDR1 reads ENHRY; CDR2 reads SYGVKD. The CDR3 extends over 17 amino acids. DNA of the CDR3: TGTGCCATCAGTGGTACGGGGACAGCGGCTCAAGACAATGAGCAGTTCTTC. Amino acid sequence: CAISGTGTAAQDNEQFF.

The chain carries TRBV13 and TRBJ1-3, with D hard to call. Trimming took 2 bases from V and 8 from J, leaving 10 bases between them. The germline V gene encodes CDR1 PRHDT and CDR2 FYEKMQ (reference sequence). This CDR3 has 13 amino acids. CDR3 DNA sequence: TGTGCCAGCAGCTTACAGGCCTCGGACACCATATATTTT. Its protein product is CASSLQASDTIYF.

The rearrangement uses TRBV6-1 and TRBJ2-7; D is ambiguous. The CDR3 totals 16 residues. The germline CDR1 and CDR2 sequences are MNHNS and SASEGT. Trimming cost V 3 bases and J 1 base, with 16 bases left between them. This CDR3 reads CASSEEPPYRSYEQYF. The CDR3, as DNA: TGTGCCAGCAGTGAGGAACCTCCCTACCGGTCCTACGAGCAGTACTTC.

The chain uses TRBV2 and TRBJ1-2; TRBD1 aligns across 11 bases. V was clipped by 7 bases and J by 8 bases; unmatched bases: 9. The CDR3 runs to 14 residues. Germline V gene lookup returns CDR1 SNHLY and CDR2 FYNNEI. CDR3 nucleotides: TGTGCCAGCAAGAGGGACAGGGGGGAGTGGGGCTACACCTTC. This sequence encodes CASKRDRGEWGYTF.

The rearrangement joins TRBV18 to TRBJ2-5; D is possibly TRBD1 (5 bases). Trimming pared 2 bases from V and 4 bases from J, leaving 11 bases between. The CDR3 is 14 amino acids. CDR1 KGHSH and CDR2 LQKENI come from the germline V gene. This chain's CDR3 is CASSPGIRGETQYF. In DNA, the CDR3 is TGTGCCAGCTCACCAGGCATAAGGGGAGAGACCCAGTACTTC.

This clone was counted only a few times. This rearrangement joins TRBV5-1 to TRBJ1-2; 9 nucleotides agree with TRBD1. CDR1 is SGHRS and CDR2 is YFSETQ in the germline V gene. The V gene end was trimmed by 4 bases and the J gene end by 6 bases; junction bases not matched to a gene: 13. The CDR3 loop spans 16 amino acids. The CDR3 DNA sequence: TGCGCCAGCAGCCCCGGGACAGGGAGGGGAGACGATGGCTACACCTTC. Translated, it gives CASSPGTGRGDDGYTF.

The chain combines TRBV15 with TRBJ1-1, with TRBD1 identical over 7 bases. With V trimmed by 1 base and J by 7 bases, 9 bases remained unmatched. The V gene's germline CDR1 is LNHNV and CDR2 YYDKDF (reference sequence). The CDR3 contains 15 residues. The CDR3 DNA follows: TGTGCCACCAGCAGAGGTGGGGGACAGCGCTTTGAAGCTTTCTTT. It specifies CATSRGGGQRFEAFF.

The J gene is TRBJ2-7, the V gene TRBV7-6; 8 positions agree with TRBD1. The CDR3 has 15 amino acids. Germline trimming cut 2 bases from V and 3 bases from J; bases unmatched to any gene: 6. Germline-derived CDR1 and CDR2 are SGHVS and FNYEAQ. DNA of the CDR3: TGTGCCAGCAGCTTATCAGGGGGCGACGTCTACGAGCAGTACTTC. This codes for CASSLSGGDVYEQYF.

CDR3 sequence reads: CASSLAGSNTEAFF. The CDR3 DNA sequence: TGCGCCAGCAGCTTGGCAGGATCGAACACTGAAGCTTTCTTT. The chain links TRBV5-1 to TRBJ1-1; D call uncertain. V was pared by 0 bases and J by 1 base, with 7 bases between. Germline CDR1 and CDR2: SGHRS and YFSETQ. This CDR3 has 14 residues.

There are a few counts of this clone. The genes are TRBV2 and TRBJ1-5; D possibly corresponds to TRBD1 (5 bases). In germline, CDR1 is SNHLY, CDR2 FYNNEI. V was cut by 3 bases and J by 0 bases, with 9 bases left in between. The CDR3 consists of 15 residues. The CDR3 loop reads CASSEGPYSNQPQHF. CDR3 sequence (DNA): TGTGCCAGCAGTGAGGGACCCTATAGCAATCAGCCCCAGCATTTT.

The J gene is TRBJ1-5, the V gene TRBV19; a possible D gene is TRBD1 (6 bases). The CDR3 contains 15 residues. Looked up from germline, CDR1 is LNHDA and CDR2 is SQIVND (reference sequence). The germline V and J ends were trimmed by 5 bases and 7 bases, with 18 bases remaining between them. CDR3 bases: TGTGCCAGTAGTCCGCGAAGGGGGTTGTACCAGCCCCAGCATTTT. Translation: CASSPRRGLYQPQHF.

This chain connects TRBV7-3 to TRBJ2-2, with D tentatively TRBD2 (5 bases). The CDR3 has 15 residues. The germline V and J ends were trimmed by 0 bases and 1 base, with 6 bases remaining between them. Germline V lookup: CDR1 SGHTA, CDR2 FQGTGA. CDR3 DNA: TGTGCCAGCAGCTTAACCGGGAAGAACACCGGGGAGCTGTTTTTT. This codes for CASSLTGKNTGELFF. The full variable domain, rest sourced from reference TRBV7-3 and TRBJ2-2, is GAGVSQTPSNKVTEKGKYVELRCDPISGHTALYWYRQSLGQGPEFLIYFQGTGAADDSGLPNDRFFAVRPEGSVSTLKIQRTERGDSAVYLCASSLTGKNTGELFFGEGSRLTVL.

This rearrangement joins TRBV2 to TRBJ1-2; D is undetermined. Trimming shortened V by 3 bases and J by 8 bases, and 10 bases separated the two germline ends. Germline V lookup: CDR1 SNHLY, CDR2 FYNNEI. The CDR3 spans 12 residues. The CDR3: CASSDRTWGYTF. CDR3 in DNA: TGTGCCAGCAGTGACAGGACCTGGGGCTACACCTTC.